Listed below are T cell receptor beta chains from one sample, sequenced in a study of blood T cell repertoires in COVID-19. Some clones are missing from TCRdb's copy, which holds only in-frame ones; the method was immunoSEQ multiplex PCR. The table records some 130,000 clones, 78% of them present only once. Sequenced: PBMCs or T cells enriched from blood (not recorded which). The source is a woman between 45 and 65 years old who had recovered from COVID-19. CDR3s include the opening cysteine and the closing phenylalanine or tryptophan. A D gene is named only where the DNA matches it firmly. Expanded clones get a size class; other rows say once, few or many, or leave the size out.

size: NA; length: 17; V: TRBV11-2; J: TRBJ2-3; D: TRBD1; DNA: TGTGCCAGCAGCTTAGATCAGGGGGCGCTAGGGACAGATACGCAGTATTTT; CDR3: CASSLDQGALGTDTQYF
size: NA; length: 13; V: TRBV14; J: TRBJ2-1; D: NA; DNA: TGTGCCAGCAGCCCCTACCCGGGGAATGAGCAGTTCTTC; CDR3: CASSPYPGNEQFF
size: NA; length: 15; V: TRBV5-1; J: TRBJ2-2; D: NA; DNA: TGCGCCAGCACCCCGGACAGAACTAACACCGGGGAGCTGTTTTTT; CDR3: CASTPDRTNTGELFF
size: NA; length: 12; V: TRBV10-3; J: TRBJ2-4; D: NA; DNA: TGTGCCATCAAGGGGGAGAAAGACATTCAGTACTTC; CDR3: CAIKGEKDIQYF
size: NA; length: 17; V: TRBV11-3; J: TRBJ2-1; D: NA; DNA: TGTGCCAGCAGCTTAGGTAGGGCAGGGAACGGTGGCTTGGAGCAGTTCTTC; CDR3: CASSLGRAGNGGLEQFF
size: NA; length: 13; V: TRBV5-4; J: TRBJ2-7; D: TRBD1; DNA: TGTGCCAGCAGCGTGGGACAGACGTACGAGCAGTACTTC; CDR3: CASSVGQTYEQYF
size: NA; length: 16; V: TRBV7-9; J: TRBJ2-5; D: TRBD1; DNA: TGTGCCAGCAGCACGACCGGGACAGGGGGACAAGAGACCCAGTACTTC; CDR3: CASSTTGTGGQETQYF
size: NA; length: 14; V: TRBV6-5; J: TRBJ1-4; D: NA; DNA: TGTGCCAGTAGGGGCGGGAGAGGAAATGAAAAACTGTTTTTT; CDR3: CASRGGRGNEKLFF
size: NA; length: 14; V: TRBV5-1; J: TRBJ1-2; D: NA; DNA: TGCGCCAGCAGCTTAAAGAGCGAGGACTATGGCTACACCTTC; CDR3: CASSLKSEDYGYTF
size: NA; length: 14; V: TRBV5-1; J: TRBJ2-7; D: NA; DNA: TGCGCCAGCAGCCCAGGACAGCTTCTCGGCGAGCAGTACTTC; CDR3: CASSPGQLLGEQYF
size: NA; length: 21; V: TRBV6-2/TRBV6-3; J: TRBJ1-1; D: TRBD1; DNA: TGTGCCAGCAGTTCGGACAGGGGATCAGGGAATCAGGTATCAGGGAACACTGAAGCTTTCTTT; CDR3: CASSSDRGSGNQVSGNTEAFF
size: NA; length: 17; V: TRBV18; J: TRBJ1-3; D: NA; DNA: TGTGCCAGCTCACCACCGTATAGGGGAAAAATTGAAAACACCATATATTTT; CDR3: CASSPPYRGKIENTIYF
size: NA; length: 16; V: TRBV28; J: TRBJ1-3; D: NA; DNA: TGTGCCAGCAGTTTAGCGCAGCAGGGTTACGGAAACACCATATATTTT; CDR3: CASSLAQQGYGNTIYF
size: NA; length: 14; V: TRBV5-1; J: TRBJ1-2; D: NA; DNA: TGCGCCAGCAGCCAGAACGGACAGAACTATGGCTACACCTTC; CDR3: CASSQNGQNYGYTF
size: NA; length: 15; V: TRBV5-1; J: TRBJ1-2; D: NA; DNA: TGCGCCAGCAGCCCAAGGGGCGGCATCCTTTATGGCTACACCTTC; CDR3: CASSPRGGILYGYTF
size: NA; length: 15; V: TRBV6-1; J: TRBJ1-5; D: NA; DNA: TGTGCCAGCAGTGAAACGGTCAGGGACTATCAGCCCCAGCATTTT; CDR3: CASSETVRDYQPQHF
size: few; length: 14; V: TRBV2; J: TRBJ1-1; D: NA; DNA: TGTGCCAGCAGTGTCGCACAGTCGAACACTGAAGCTTTCTTT; CDR3: CASSVAQSNTEAFF
size: NA; length: 12; V: TRBV30; J: TRBJ1-2; D: NA; DNA: TGTGCCTGGGACTGGGGAGCCTATGGCTACACCTTC; CDR3: CAWDWGAYGYTF
size: NA; length: 15; V: TRBV6-5; J: TRBJ1-6; D: NA; DNA: TGTGCCAGCAGTTACTCTGGAGCGGGGAATTCACCCCTCCACTTT; CDR3: CASSYSGAGNSPLHF
size: NA; length: 16; V: TRBV14; J: TRBJ2-1; D: TRBD2; DNA: TGTGCCAGCAGCCCCCCGGCTAGCGGGGGGGTCTATGAGCAGTTCTTC; CDR3: CASSPPASGGVYEQFF
size: NA; length: 14; V: TRBV7-2; J: TRBJ2-1; D: TRBD2; DNA: TGTGCCAGCAGCTTAGGGGGACTAGTTGATGAGCAGTTCTTC; CDR3: CASSLGGLVDEQFF
size: NA; length: 15; V: TRBV4-1; J: TRBJ1-1; D: NA; DNA: TGCGCCAGCAGCCTTGGACTCGGCCGGGGGTTTGAAGCTTTCTTT; CDR3: CASSLGLGRGFEAFF
size: NA; length: 15; V: TRBV7-9; J: TRBJ2-2; D: TRBD2; DNA: TGTGCCAGCAGCTTAGAGCGGGGGGACACCGGGGAGCTGTTTTTT; CDR3: CASSLERGDTGELFF
size: once; length: 15; V: TRBV2; J: TRBJ1-3; D: TRBD1; DNA: TGTGCCAGCAGTGGGACAGGCCGTTCTGGAAACACCATATATTTT; CDR3: CASSGTGRSGNTIYF
size: NA; length: 14; V: TRBV3-1/TRBV3-2; J: TRBJ1-1; D: NA; DNA: TGTGCCAGCAGCCAAGAGGTGGGGGGGGCTGAAGCTTTCTTT; CDR3: CASSQEVGGAEAFF
size: few; length: 16; V: TRBV18; J: TRBJ1-2; D: TRBD1; DNA: TGTGCCAGCTCACCGGGGACAGGGGGCGATGCCTATGGCTACACCTTC; CDR3: CASSPGTGGDAYGYTF
size: NA; length: 17; V: TRBV21-1; J: TRBJ1-5; D: NA; DNA: TGTGCCAGCCGCTACTATAAAAGACAGTGTAGGAATCAGCCCCAGCATTTT; CDR3: CASRYYKRQCRNQPQHF
size: NA; length: 14; V: TRBV10-1; J: TRBJ2-1; D: NA; DNA: TGCGCCAGCAGTGGGCTAGGAAAGAACAATGAGCAGTTCTTC; CDR3: CASSGLGKNNEQFF
size: few; length: 15; V: TRBV28; J: TRBJ2-5; D: TRBD1; DNA: TGTGCCAGCAGTTCCTTGACAGGGAACCAAGAGACCCAGTACTTC; CDR3: CASSSLTGNQETQYF
size: NA; length: 13; V: TRBV30; J: TRBJ1-5; D: TRBD1; DNA: TGTGCCTGGAGTTCGACAGGGTCCCAGCCCCAGCATTTT; CDR3: CAWSSTGSQPQHF
size: NA; length: 13; V: TRBV28; J: TRBJ2-5; D: NA; DNA: TGTGCCAGCAGCGGACGGGGGCAAGAGACCCAGTACTTC; CDR3: CASSGRGQETQYF
size: NA; length: 16; V: TRBV28; J: TRBJ2-1; D: TRBD2; DNA: TGTGCCAGCACCAACCCTGGTGGCGGGGGGGGCGGTGAGCAGTTCTTC; CDR3: CASTNPGGGGGGEQFF
size: NA; length: 15; V: TRBV13; J: TRBJ1-1; D: NA; DNA: TGTGCCAGCAGCCGCGGGGACCGAACGAACACTGAAGCTTTCTTT; CDR3: CASSRGDRTNTEAFF
size: NA; length: 14; V: TRBV7-2; J: TRBJ2-5; D: NA; DNA: TGTGCCAGCAGCCGTACAGGGCCCCAAGAGACCCAGTACTTC; CDR3: CASSRTGPQETQYF
size: NA; length: 14; V: TRBV7-9; J: TRBJ1-1; D: NA; DNA: TGTGCCAGCAGCTACAACAGGGAGTACACTGAAGCTTTCTTT; CDR3: CASSYNREYTEAFF
size: once; length: 13; V: TRBV12-3/TRBV12-4; J: TRBJ2-1; D: NA; DNA: TGTGCCAGCACCTATCTTCTCTCCAATGAGCAGTTCTTC; CDR3: CASTYLLSNEQFF
size: NA; length: 17; V: TRBV2; J: TRBJ1-5; D: NA; DNA: TGTGCCAGCAGTGAATACTGGACAGCCCTAAGCAATCAGCCCCAGCATTTT; CDR3: CASSEYWTALSNQPQHF
size: NA; length: 14; V: TRBV2; J: TRBJ1-3; D: NA; DNA: TGTGCCAGCAGTGAAGGGGGAGCTGGAAACACCATATATTTT; CDR3: CASSEGGAGNTIYF
size: NA; length: 14; V: TRBV3-1/TRBV3-2; J: TRBJ1-6; D: NA; DNA: TGTGCCAGCAGCCAAGTCCGGGTAGAATCACCCCTCCACTTT; CDR3: CASSQVRVESPLHF
size: NA; length: 14; V: TRBV24-1; J: TRBJ2-5; D: TRBD1; DNA: TGTGCCACCAGCGACAGGGGTGAGGGGGAGACCCAGTACTTC; CDR3: CATSDRGEGETQYF
size: NA; length: 15; V: TRBV28; J: TRBJ2-7; D: TRBD1; DNA: TGTGCCCTGGAACCCCCGGGGACAGGGGCCTACGAGCAGTACTTC; CDR3: CALEPPGTGAYEQYF
size: NA; length: 14; V: TRBV28; J: TRBJ1-2; D: TRBD1; DNA: TGTGCCAGCAGGCCCCAGGGGGCGGGATATGGCTACACCTTC; CDR3: CASRPQGAGYGYTF
size: NA; length: 14; V: TRBV6-2/TRBV6-3; J: TRBJ1-1; D: TRBD1; DNA: TGTGCCAGCAGTTACTCGACAGGGTTCCCTGAAGCTTTCTTT; CDR3: CASSYSTGFPEAFF
size: NA; length: 19; V: TRBV2; J: TRBJ1-1; D: NA; DNA: TGTGCCAGCAGTGAAGACCCCCCAGGACATCTGGGTTTGAACACTGAAGCTTTCTTT; CDR3: CASSEDPPGHLGLNTEAFF
size: once; length: 17; V: TRBV7-8; J: TRBJ2-3; D: NA; DNA: TGTGCCAGCAGCTTGGGAAGGAGGGGGGGAGGCACAGATACGCAGTATTTT; CDR3: CASSLGRRGGGTDTQYF
size: few; length: 14; V: TRBV18; J: TRBJ1-1; D: NA; DNA: TGTGCCAGCTCACCAAGTTGGGGAGGCACTGAAGCTTTCTTT; CDR3: CASSPSWGGTEAFF
size: NA; length: 13; V: TRBV4-1; J: TRBJ1-1; D: NA; DNA: TGCGCCAGCAAGACTTTTGGGAACACTGAAGCTTTCTTT; CDR3: CASKTFGNTEAFF
size: NA; length: 15; V: TRBV6-5; J: TRBJ1-2; D: NA; DNA: TGTGCCAGCAGGGAGTTAGGGGCGATCGACTATGGCTACACCTTC; CDR3: CASRELGAIDYGYTF
size: NA; length: 13; V: TRBV12-3/TRBV12-4; J: TRBJ2-1; D: TRBD2; DNA: TGTGCCAGCAATAGCGGGGGTGGAAATGAGCAGTTCTTC; CDR3: CASNSGGGNEQFF
size: NA; length: 17; V: TRBV2; J: TRBJ1-3; D: NA; DNA: TGTGCCAGCAGTCCTTTGGTTGACAGAAGCTCTGGAAACACCATATATTTT; CDR3: CASSPLVDRSSGNTIYF
size: NA; length: 13; V: TRBV27; J: TRBJ2-2; D: NA; DNA: TGTGCCAGCAGTTTATCCTCCACCGGGGAGCTGTTTTTT; CDR3: CASSLSSTGELFF
size: NA; length: 13; V: TRBV5-6; J: TRBJ2-1; D: NA; DNA: TGTGCCAGCAGCTTGGGACTCAACAATGAGCAGTTCTTC; CDR3: CASSLGLNNEQFF
size: NA; length: 17; V: TRBV24-1; J: TRBJ2-2; D: TRBD2; DNA: TGTGCCACCAGTGACTCCCGCGGGGGGGTCAACACCGGGGAGCTGTTTTTT; CDR3: CATSDSRGGVNTGELFF
size: NA; length: 15; V: TRBV25-1; J: TRBJ1-1; D: NA; DNA: TGTGCCAGCAGTGAGCCCGGGACTGTGAACACTGAAGCTTTCTTT; CDR3: CASSEPGTVNTEAFF
size: NA; length: 16; V: TRBV28; J: TRBJ1-5; D: NA; DNA: TGTGCCAGCAGTTTATACCAGGTCTCCGCCAATCAGCCCCAGCATTTT; CDR3: CASSLYQVSANQPQHF